The 3 T cell receptor beta chains below all came from one sample that was sequenced in a study of T cell changes during pregnancy in multiple sclerosis. The table came from immunoSEQ multiplex PCR; TCRdb's copy has only in-frame clones and leaves some out. The sample lists over 90,000 clones, 85% to 95% occurring once. The source was peripheral blood, collected after pregnancy. Receptors originate from a female donor with multiple sclerosis, enrolled in a pregnancy study.

The chain has TRBV15 and TRBJ1-5, with 9 nucleotides matching TRBD1. Losses at the gene ends were 1 base for V and 7 bases for J; bases not matched to a gene: 5. CDR3 length equals 15 residues. Per germline, CDR1 LNHNV and CDR2 YYDKDF (reference sequence). CDR3: CATSRVGDRDQPQHF. As DNA, the CDR3 is TGTGCCACCAGCAGAGTAGGGGACAGGGACCAGCCCCAGCATTTT.

The chain combines TRBV28 with TRBJ2-1, with 11 bases lining up with TRBD2. The germline CDR1 and CDR2 sequences are MDHEN and SYDVKM. Unmatched junction bases numbered 2, after V lost 3 bases and J lost 4 bases. This CDR3 has 15 amino acids. CDR3 nucleotide sequence: TGTGCCAGCAGTTTGACTAGCGGGAAATACAATGAGCAGTTCTTC. It specifies CASSLTSGKYNEQFF.

The chain recombines TRBV21-1 with TRBJ1-2; the table's D call TRBD1 went unverified against the DNA. TRBV21-1 is flagged as a pseudogene. This CDR3 is built from 14 residues. DNA for the CDR3: TGTGCCAGCAGCGGACACAGGGTTAACTATGGCTACACCTTC. Its translation: CASSGHRVNYGYTF.